Listed below are T cell receptor beta chains from one sample, sequenced in a study of cytomegalovirus exposure and HLA in healthy donors. Here immunoSEQ multiplex PCR was the method, and the copy in TCRdb shows in-frame clones only, minus some. The sample records approximately 120,000 clones, about 80% being singletons. Sample: PBMCs. The receptors were gathered from a woman between 50 and 59 years old in good health and CMV-seropositive. Both conserved end residues are part of each CDR3. A D gene is named only where the DNA matches it firmly. Rows may omit the clone size; those that give it use once, few, many or a size class.

J gene: TRBJ1-2; clone size: .; V gene: TRBV9; D gene: .; CDR3 protein: CASTGLHYGYTF; CDR3 DNA: TGTGCCAGCACCGGACTCCACTATGGCTACACCTTC
J gene: TRBJ2-1; clone size: .; V gene: TRBV7-2; D gene: .; CDR3 protein: CASTLDSSSYNEQFF; CDR3 DNA: TGTGCCAGCACCCTCGACTCGAGCTCCTACAATGAGCAGTTCTTC
J gene: TRBJ2-3; clone size: .; V gene: TRBV5-1; D gene: .; CDR3 protein: CASSFNTDTQYF; CDR3 DNA: TGCGCCAGCAGCTTTAATACAGATACGCAGTATTTT
J gene: TRBJ2-7; clone size: .; V gene: TRBV5-1; D gene: TRBD2; CDR3 protein: CASRDSGGPDEQYF; CDR3 DNA: TGCGCCAGCAGGGATTCGGGAGGGCCTGACGAGCAGTACTTC
J gene: TRBJ2-7; clone size: .; V gene: TRBV29-1; D gene: TRBD1; CDR3 protein: CSVEGQGASEQYF; CDR3 DNA: TGCAGCGTTGAAGGGCAGGGGGCAAGCGAGCAGTACTTC
J gene: TRBJ1-1; clone size: .; V gene: TRBV5-4; D gene: .; CDR3 protein: CASSSGGGGNTEAFF; CDR3 DNA: TGTGCCAGCAGCTCGGGGGGGGGAGGGAACACTGAAGCTTTCTTT
J gene: TRBJ1-3; clone size: .; V gene: TRBV5-6; D gene: .; CDR3 protein: CASSVTRGNTIYF; CDR3 DNA: TGTGCCAGCAGCGTAACACGTGGAAACACCATATATTTT
J gene: TRBJ1-1; clone size: .; V gene: TRBV19; D gene: .; CDR3 protein: CASSSLLYGNTEAFF; CDR3 DNA: TGTGCCAGTAGTAGCCTCCTATACGGGAACACTGAAGCTTTCTTT
J gene: TRBJ2-1; clone size: once; V gene: TRBV7-2; D gene: .; CDR3 protein: CASSLDAAPGSNEQFF; CDR3 DNA: TGTGCCAGCAGCTTAGACGCGGCCCCTGGGAGCAATGAGCAGTTCTTC
J gene: TRBJ1-5; clone size: .; V gene: TRBV19; D gene: TRBD1; CDR3 protein: CASTNRDRYNQPQHF; CDR3 DNA: TGTGCCAGTACCAACAGGGACAGGTACAATCAGCCCCAGCATTTT
J gene: TRBJ2-1; clone size: .; V gene: TRBV6-1; D gene: .; CDR3 protein: CASSRGGGGYNEQFF; CDR3 DNA: TGTGCCAGCAGCAGAGGGGGGGGAGGGTACAATGAGCAGTTCTTC
J gene: TRBJ1-4; clone size: .; V gene: TRBV7-3; D gene: .; CDR3 protein: CASSSSVRGGGNEKLFF; CDR3 DNA: TGTGCCAGCAGCTCGTCGGTTCGGGGAGGAGGTAATGAAAAACTGTTTTTT
J gene: TRBJ2-7; clone size: .; V gene: TRBV5-8; D gene: TRBD1; CDR3 protein: CASSLGDRGPGREQYF; CDR3 DNA: TGTGCCAGCAGCTTGGGCGACAGGGGGCCCGGGCGCGAGCAGTACTTC
J gene: TRBJ2-1; clone size: once; V gene: TRBV7-2; D gene: TRBD1; CDR3 protein: CASSRTGGNEQFF; CDR3 DNA: TGTGCCAGCAGCCGGACAGGGGGGAATGAGCAGTTCTTC
J gene: TRBJ1-1; clone size: once; V gene: TRBV6-5; D gene: TRBD1; CDR3 protein: CASIRQGGNTEAFF; CDR3 DNA: TGTGCCAGCATTCGACAGGGTGGGAACACTGAAGCTTTCTTT